This T cell receptor beta chain stems from a study of T-cell memory formation after mild COVID-19. Researchers used 5'RACE with constant-segment primers to make TCR alpha and TCR beta cDNA libraries that carry sample barcodes and UMIs. TCRdb passed the 5' RACE reads through MiXCR, listing each CDR3 protein once. This sample has hundreds of thousands of distinct CDR3 sequences, with roughly 22% found just once. This clonotype has at least ten counts. The antigen remains unidentified. Findings and caveats of the study: There was a balanced CD4/CD8 profile in clones contracting day 15 to 85, and later expanders leaned CD4+.

The V end was cut by 5 bases, the J end by 0 bases, with 11 bases between. Germline CDR1 is SGHTA and CDR2 is FQGTGA. The CDR3 totals 15 residues. This sequence was found in an adult woman who had mild COVID-19 (a few samples of this study predate the infection). Cell type and time point are not known. Sequenced sample: PBMCs or a T cell subset sorted from them (not recorded which). The chain combines TRBV7-3 with TRBJ1-3; D not resolved. The CDR3 is CASSQTGNSGNTIYF. DNA for the CDR3: TGTGCCAGCAGCCAAACGGGGAACTCTGGAAACACCATATATTTT.